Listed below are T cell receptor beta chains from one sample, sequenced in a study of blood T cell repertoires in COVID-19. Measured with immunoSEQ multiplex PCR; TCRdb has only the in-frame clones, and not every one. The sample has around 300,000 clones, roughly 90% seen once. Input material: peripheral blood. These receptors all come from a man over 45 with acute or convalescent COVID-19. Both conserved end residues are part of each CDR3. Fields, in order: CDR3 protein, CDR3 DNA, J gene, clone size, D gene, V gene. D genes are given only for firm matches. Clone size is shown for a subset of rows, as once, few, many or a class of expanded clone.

CASSAGDGVWASSYEQYF,TGTGCCAGCAGTGCAGGGGATGGCGTTTGGGCGAGCTCCTACGAGCAGTACTTC,TRBJ2-7,-,-,TRBV25-1
CASSVAPGWNTEAFF,TGTGCCAGCAGCGTAGCCCCAGGGTGGAACACTGAAGCTTTCTTT,TRBJ1-1,-,-,TRBV9
CASSLRHSYEQYF,TGTGCCAGCAGTTTGCGTCACTCGTACGAGCAGTACTTC,TRBJ2-7,-,-,TRBV27
CASSGGTGSNSPLHF,TGTGCCAGCAGTGGGGGGACAGGGTCCAATTCACCCCTCCACTTT,TRBJ1-6,-,TRBD1,TRBV2
CAISGAGHRDSPLHF,TGTGCCATCAGTGGAGCGGGACACAGGGACTCACCCCTCCACTTT,TRBJ1-6,once,-,TRBV10-3
CASSEQLAGAEQFF,TGCGCCAGCAGTGAGCAACTAGCGGGGGCCGAGCAGTTCTTC,TRBJ2-1,-,TRBD2,TRBV10-1
CASSLEGETQYF,TGTGCCAGCAGTTTAGAGGGGGAGACCCAGTACTTC,TRBJ2-5,-,-,TRBV12-3/TRBV12-4
CASSPGGLTNEKLFF,TGCGCCAGCAGCCCCGGGGGACTTACGAATGAAAAACTGTTTTTT,TRBJ1-4,-,-,TRBV5-1
CASSPGLAAYNEQFF,TGTGCCAGCAGCCCAGGACTAGCGGCATACAATGAGCAGTTCTTC,TRBJ2-1,-,TRBD2,TRBV9
CASSNTASNQPQHF,TGTGCCAGCAGCAATACTGCTAGCAATCAGCCCCAGCATTTT,TRBJ1-5,-,-,TRBV11-2
CATSDGAQRAFF,TGTGCCACCAGTGATGGGGCCCAGCGAGCTTTCTTT,TRBJ1-1,-,-,TRBV24-1
CASSLAGTWKEAFF,TGCGCCAGCAGCTTGGCCGGGACATGGAAAGAGGCTTTCTTT,TRBJ1-1,-,-,TRBV5-1
CASSHRPRAGWEADTQYF,TGTGCCAGCAGCCACCGGCCCCGAGCAGGGTGGGAAGCAGATACGCAGTATTTT,TRBJ2-3,few,-,TRBV6-2/TRBV6-3
CASSLDRGDEKLFF,TGCGCCAGCAGCCTGGACAGGGGGGACGAAAAACTGTTTTTT,TRBJ1-4,-,TRBD1,TRBV5-1